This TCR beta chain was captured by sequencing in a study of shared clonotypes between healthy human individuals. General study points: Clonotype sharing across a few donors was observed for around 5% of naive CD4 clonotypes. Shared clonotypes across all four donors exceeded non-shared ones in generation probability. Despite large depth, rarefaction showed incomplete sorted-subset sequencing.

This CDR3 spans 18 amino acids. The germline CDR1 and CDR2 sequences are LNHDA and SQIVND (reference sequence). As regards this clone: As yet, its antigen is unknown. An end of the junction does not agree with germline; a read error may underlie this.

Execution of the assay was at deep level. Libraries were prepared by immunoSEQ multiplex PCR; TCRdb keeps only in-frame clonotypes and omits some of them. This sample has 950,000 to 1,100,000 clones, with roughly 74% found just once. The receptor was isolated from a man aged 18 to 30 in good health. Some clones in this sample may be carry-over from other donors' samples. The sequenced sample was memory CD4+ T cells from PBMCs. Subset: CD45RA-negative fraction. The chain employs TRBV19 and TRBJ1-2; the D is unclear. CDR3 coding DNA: TGTGCCAGCAGTAGATACGCCATTGGTCGGGGAGCTAACTATGGCTACACCTTC. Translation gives CASSRYAIGRGANYGYTF.